The next 30 T cell receptor beta chains were all read from a single sample in a study of tumor and adjacent non-tumor tissue in lung cancer. A modified ARM-PCR protocol with three rounds of nested PCR amplified TCRbeta. TCRdb reanalysed the multiplex PCR reads using MiXCR and keeps one entry per CDR3 protein. The sample carries about 76,000 distinct CDR3 sequences, around 70% recorded once. This sample's RNA came from whole unsorted tissue. The sequenced sample consisted of lung tumor tissue. The receptors derive from a woman in her 70s with non-small cell lung cancer.

This chain uses TRBV7-9 with TRBJ2-1; D gene ambiguous. This CDR3 contains 13 residues. Looked up from germline, CDR1 is SEHNR and CDR2 is FQNEAQ (reference sequence). DNA for the CDR3: TGTTCGATTAGTTACAATGGGTTGGGTGAGCAGTTCTTC. It codes for CSISYNGLGEQFF. The full variable domain, in which reference TRBV7-9 and TRBJ2-1 provide the parts outside the CDR3, is DTGVSQNPRHKITKRGQNVTFRCDPISEHNRLYWYRQTLGQGPEFLTYFQNEAQLEKSRLLSDRFSAERPKGSFSTLEIQRTEQGDSAMYLCSISYNGLGEQFFGPGTRLTVL.

The CDR3 DNA is TGTGCCAGCAGTTACGTCGGCGCGCGTGAGCAGTACTTC. Translated: CASSYVGAREQYF. The genes are TRBV6-5 and TRBJ2-7; D is uncertain. Trimming shortened V by 2 bases and J by 7 bases, and 12 bases separated the two germline ends. The length of the CDR3 is 13 residues. In germline, CDR1 is MNHEY, CDR2 SVGAGI.

In the case of this clonotype: The junction departs from germline at one end; a sequencing error may be responsible. The chain recombines TRBV6-5 with TRBJ2-5; 7 nucleotides match TRBD1. Germline CDR1 and CDR2: MNHEY and SVGAGI. The length of the CDR3 is 17 residues. In nucleotides, the CDR3 is TGTGCCAGCAGCAGTTTGGCAGGGGGTCTCTGGCGAGAGACTCAGTACTTC. Its translation is CASSSLAGGLWRETQYF.

A word on this clonotype: This is likely a read error, given that the CDR3 carries no conserved phenylalanine or tryptophan at its end. The rearrangement uses TRBV10-3 and TRBJ2-3; tentative D call: TRBD2 (6 bases). CDR3 size: 16 residues. Germline CDR1 ENHRY, CDR2 SYGVKD. CDR3 sequence: CAISQGTGASTDTQYY. The DNA of the CDR3 is TGTGCCATCAGTCAAGGGACTGGGGCTAGCACAGATACACAGTATTAT.

This clonotype appeared many times. The chain employs TRBV4-1 and TRBJ1-1; D might be TRBD1 (5 bases). The CDR3 loop spans 15 amino acids. Trimming pared 1 base from V and 5 bases from J, leaving 14 bases between. Germline lookup yields CDR1 MGHRA and CDR2 YSYEKL. CDR3 sequence: CASSQVGGGGTEAFF. CDR3 bases: TGCGCCAGCAGCCAAGTAGGAGGTGGGGGAACTGAAGCTTTCTTT.

As to this clonotype: One end of the junction is discordant with germline, which a read error may explain. For the CDR3, the DNA is TGTGTCAGCAGCCACCAGCGGGGTTCCTACGAGCAATACTTC. Encoded protein: CVSSHQRGSYEQYF. This chain connects TRBV4-2 to TRBJ2-7; 7 bases are a match to TRBD2. Per the germline V gene, CDR1 is LGHNA and CDR2 is YNFKEQ. The CDR3 runs 14 residues.

The V and J genes are TRBV12-3 or TRBV12-4 and TRBJ2-3; TRBD2 aligns across 11 bases. This CDR3 region has 14 residues. V shed 7 bases and J 5 bases; nucleotides not matched to a gene: 5. CDR3 amino acids: CASIPGLAVDTQYF. The CDR3 DNA reads as TGTGCCAGCATCCCGGGACTAGCGGTAGATACGCAGTATTTT.

This clonotype was seen many times. This sequence may be a read error, since a much larger clone differs from it by one base. The gene calls are TRBV5-1 and TRBJ1-1; weak D call: TRBD1 (5 bases). The CDR3 length is 17 residues. In germline, CDR1 is SGHRS, CDR2 YFSETQ. CDR3 in DNA: TGCGCCAGCAGCACCCGGGACGGCGCTTTCATGAACGCTGAAGCTTTCTTT. Its protein is CASSTRDGAFMNAEAFF.

Comment on this clonotype: This sequence may be a read error, since a much larger clone differs from it by one base. The chain couples TRBV5-1 to TRBJ2-7; TRBD2 agrees at 9 bases. The CDR3 consists of 16 residues. CDR1 and CDR2 (germline): SGHRS, YFSETQ. The CDR3 DNA follows: TGCGCCAGCAGCTTGGGACTAGCGGAGTCCTCCTACAAGCAGTACTTC. Translation: CASSLGLAESSYKQYF.

This clonotype was found a few times. A junction boundary mismatches the germline segment, possibly from a read error. This rearrangement joins TRBV7-9 to TRBJ2-3; 7 bases fit TRBD1. The germline V gene encodes CDR1 SEHNR and CDR2 FQNEAQ (reference sequence). The length of the CDR3 is 16 residues. Written as DNA, the CDR3 is TGTGCCAGCAGCTCCCTTAGGGGACAGTCCACAGATATGCAGTGTTTT. Translated: CASSSLRGQSTDMQCF.

This rearrangement joins TRBV14 to TRBJ1-1; maybe TRBD1 (6 bases). V was shortened by 0 bases and J by 4 bases, with 12 bases between the two germline ends. The CDR3 spans 15 residues. Germline-derived CDR1 and CDR2 are SGHDN and FVKESK. The CDR3 bases are TGTGCCAGCAGCCAAGATTCAGGGGTGAGCACTGAAGCTTTCTTT. Its protein is CASSQDSGVSTEAFF.

With regard to this clonotype: The junction differs from germline at one of its ends, possibly a read error. The chain carries TRBV29-1 and TRBJ1-5; the D gene is possibly TRBD1 (6 bases). CDR3 length: 13 residues. In germline, CDR1 is SQVTM, CDR2 ANQGSEA. DNA of the CDR3: TGCATCGTTGAAGGGGGTCAGGGTCAGCCCCAACATTTT. Translated: CIVEGGQGQPQHF.

This clonotype occurred a few times. V is TRBV15 and J is TRBJ2-1; D remains ambiguous. Trimming shortened V by 0 bases and J by 5 bases, and 5 bases separated the two germline ends. Germline CDR1 LNHNV, CDR2 YYDKDF (reference sequence). This CDR3 spans 13 amino acids. The CDR3, as DNA: TGTGCCACCAGCAGAGATCACAACAATGAGCAGTTCTTC. Residues: CATSRDHNNEQFF.

Concerning this clonotype itself: A junction end diverges from the germline sequence, so it may reflect a read error. The chain uses TRBV30 and TRBJ1-1; D gene uncertain. The CDR3 is 15 residues long. Germline values: CDR1 GTSNPN, CDR2 SVGIG (reference sequence). For the CDR3, the DNA is TGTGTCTGGAGTGTCGGGGTAGGAAGAGCCCCTGAAGCTTTCTTT. As protein: CVWSVGVGRAPEAFF.

The V and J genes are TRBV6-1 and TRBJ1-5; D is unclear. Trimming took 0 bases from V and 12 from J, leaving 21 bases between them. The CDR3 extends over 16 amino acids. The germline V gene has CDR1 MNHNS and CDR2 SASEGT. CDR3 DNA: TGTGCCAGCAGTGAAGCCAGTACAAGGGCGGATAAGCACCAGCATTTT. This sequence encodes CASSEASTRADKHQHF.

With respect to this clonotype: This could be a read error, since a much larger clone is one nucleotide away. The chain has TRBV7-8 and TRBJ2-2, with a weak D call TRBD2 (6 bases). This CDR3 spans 17 amino acids. V was trimmed by 4 bases and J by 1 base, leaving 16 bases between them. The germline V gene encodes CDR1 SGHVS and CDR2 FQNEAQ. CDR3: CASSSNPGRENTGELFF. CDR3 DNA sequence: TGTGCCAGCAGCTCCAACCCCGGGCGGGAGAACACCGGGGAGCTGTTTTTT.

As for this clonotype: This may stem from a read error, because a much larger clone lies one nucleotide away. The V call is TRBV28, the J call TRBJ2-7; TRBD1 matches at 10 bases. This CDR3 is built from 16 residues. Germline CDR1 and CDR2: MDHEN and SYDVKM. V lost 4 bases and J lost 4; bases outside the gene matches: 10. DNA for the CDR3: TGTGCCAGCAGTTCCAGGGGACAGGGGATTACTTACGAGCAGTACTTC. Its translation is CASSSRGQGITYEQYF.

About this clonotype itself: One junction end disagrees with the germline gene, perhaps due to a read error. V is TRBV20-1 and J is TRBJ2-7; 9 bases align to TRBD2. Germline CDR1 DFQATT, CDR2 SNEGSKA (reference sequence). This CDR3 comprises 15 residues. The CDR3 nucleotides are TGCAGTTCTAGAGATGGAACTAGCGGGCAGTACGAGCAGTACTTC. Amino acids: CSSRDGTSGQYEQYF.

The chain is built from TRBV6-1 and TRBJ2-2; 11 positions agree with TRBD2. After removal of 7 bases from V and 8 bases from J, the junction contained 12 bases not matched to a gene. CDR3 length equals 16 residues. From germline, CDR1 is MNHNS and CDR2 SASEGT. The CDR3 region is CASTETSGGITGELFF. CDR3 coding DNA: TGTGCCAGCACGGAAACTAGCGGGGGAATCACAGGGGAGCTGTTTTTT.

V gene TRBV4-1 combines with J gene TRBJ2-1; the match to TRBD2 covers 10 bases. With V trimmed by 7 bases and J by 4 bases, 10 bases remained unmatched. The CDR3 runs 16 residues. The V gene's germline CDR1 is MGHRA and CDR2 YSYEKL. The CDR3 loop is CASIRHSSGSYNEQFF. The CDR3 nucleotides read TGCGCCAGCATCCGTCACTCTAGCGGGAGTTACAATGAGCAGTTCTTC.

This clonotype was counted once. At one end the junction does not follow the germline gene, possibly because of a read error. The rearrangement joins TRBV29-1 to TRBJ1-1; D is ambiguous. CDR1 and CDR2 (germline): SQVTM, ANQGSEA. CDR3 length: 12 residues. CDR3 amino acids: CRVEESGNVAFF. CDR3 DNA sequence: TGCCGCGTGGAAGAGTCGGGCAACGTGGCTTTCTTT.

As to this clonotype: A much bigger clone sits one base away, suggesting this may be a read error. The chain has TRBV5-1 and TRBJ1-1; D not resolved. Looked up from germline, CDR1 is SGHRS and CDR2 is YFSETQ. V dropped 2 bases and J dropped 6 bases, with 14 bases sitting between them. The CDR3 consists of 14 residues. The CDR3 DNA reads as TGCGCCAGCAGCTTTTTTAGGGATGGCGCTGAAGCTTTCTTT. It encodes CASSFFRDGAEAFF.

The chain carries TRBV28 and TRBJ2-1; D may be TRBD2 (6 bases). The CDR3 spans 14 residues. V was trimmed by 4 bases and J by 4 bases, leaving 11 bases between them. The V gene's germline CDR1 is MDHEN and CDR2 SYDVKM. The DNA of the CDR3 is TGTGCCAGCAGTTCCGGGACTTTTTACAATGAGCAGTTCTTC. This sequence encodes CASSSGTFYNEQFF.

This clonotype has ten or more counts. The chain links TRBV12-3 or TRBV12-4 to TRBJ1-1; D remains unclear. This CDR3 is built from 12 residues. Trimming took 3 bases from V and 5 from J, leaving 7 bases between them. CDR3 amino acids: CASSFGLTEAFF. Written as DNA, the CDR3 is TGTGCCAGCAGTTTCGGCCTAACTGAAGCTTTCTTT.

This chain links TRBV12-3 or TRBV12-4 with TRBJ2-4; unclear D gene. The V gene lost 10 bases and the J gene lost 6 bases, with 22 bases spanning the gap. The CDR3 is made up of 15 amino acids. The CDR3 protein is CANSKGADSLNIQYF. The CDR3 DNA reads TGTGCCAACTCTAAGGGCGCAGATAGCTTAAACATTCAGTACTTC.

The gene calls are TRBV4-2 and TRBJ1-3; D perhaps matches TRBD1 (5 bases). In germline, CDR1 is LGHNA, CDR2 YNFKEQ. V was trimmed by 4 bases and J by 8 bases, leaving 12 bases between them. CDR3 length: 13 amino acids. The CDR3 region is CASSRRGRDTIYF. Here the CDR3 DNA reads TGTGCCAGCAGCCGAAGGGGACGAGACACCATATATTTT.

A note on this clonotype: Germline is not matched at one junction end, which may reflect a read error. This chain uses TRBV6-1 with TRBJ1-6; possibly TRBD1 for D (5 bases). The CDR3 totals 14 residues. Germline V gene data show CDR1 as MNHNS and CDR2 as SASEGT. The CDR3 DNA follows: TGTGCCAGCATTCAGGGAGAGGGGAATTCACCTCTCCACTTT. As protein: CASIQGEGNSPLHF.

This clonotype has at least ten counts. This sequence joins TRBV7-8 and TRBJ1-5; no clear D gene. CDR3 size: 15 residues. In germline, CDR1 is SGHVS, CDR2 FQNEAQ. The ends were cut back, 5 bases at V and 4 bases at J, with 15 bases in the middle. CDR3 region: CASSPGSSFNQPQHF. DNA for the CDR3: TGTGCCAGCAGCCCCGGTAGTTCGTTTAATCAGCCCCAGCATTTT.

J is TRBJ1-6 and V is TRBV10-2; no definite D call. The CDR3 length is 13 residues. Germline CDR1 and CDR2: WSHSY and SAAADI. V gave up 7 bases and J gave up 7 bases, with 11 bases separating them. CDR3 sequence (DNA): TGCGCCAGCACCGACCACTCGAATTCACCCCTCCACTTT. This sequence encodes CASTDHSNSPLHF.

Concerning this clonotype: The CDR3 does not end in the conserved phenylalanine or tryptophan, so this is likely a read error. The chain carries TRBV29-1 and TRBJ2-1; no firm D call. The germline V gene encodes CDR1 SQVTM and CDR2 ANQGSEA. There are 12 residues in the CDR3. In DNA, the CDR3 is TGCAGCGTTAAGCCGCCCTACAATGGGCAGTTCCTC. It translates to CSVKPPYNGQFL.